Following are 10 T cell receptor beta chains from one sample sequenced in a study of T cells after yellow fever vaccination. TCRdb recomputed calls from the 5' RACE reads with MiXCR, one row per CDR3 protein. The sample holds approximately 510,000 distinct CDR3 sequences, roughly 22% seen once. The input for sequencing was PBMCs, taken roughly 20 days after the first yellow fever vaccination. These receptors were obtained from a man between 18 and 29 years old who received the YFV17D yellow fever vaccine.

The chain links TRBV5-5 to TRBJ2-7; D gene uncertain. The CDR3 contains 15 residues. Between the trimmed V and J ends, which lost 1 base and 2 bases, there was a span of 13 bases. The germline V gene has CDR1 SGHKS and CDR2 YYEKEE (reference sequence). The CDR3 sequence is CASSLTPTVAYEQYF. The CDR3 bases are TGTGCCAGCAGCTTGACCCCTACAGTAGCCTACGAGCAGTACTTC.

Written as DNA, the CDR3 is TGTGCCAGTAGTATTCTAAGCGGGGGGTCCAATGAGCAGTTCTTC. Its protein product is CASSILSGGSNEQFF. The chain joins TRBV19 to TRBJ2-1; 9 nucleotides match TRBD2. Germline values: CDR1 LNHDA, CDR2 SQIVND (reference sequence). The CDR3 totals 15 residues. Trimming removed 3 bases from V and 6 bases from J; junction bases left unmatched: 6.

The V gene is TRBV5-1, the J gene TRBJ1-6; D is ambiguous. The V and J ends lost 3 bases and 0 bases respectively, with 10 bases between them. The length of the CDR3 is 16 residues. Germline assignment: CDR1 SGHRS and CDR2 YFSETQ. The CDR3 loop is CASSSGASSYNSPLHF. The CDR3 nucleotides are TGCGCCAGCAGCTCCGGAGCAAGCTCCTATAATTCACCCCTCCACTTT.

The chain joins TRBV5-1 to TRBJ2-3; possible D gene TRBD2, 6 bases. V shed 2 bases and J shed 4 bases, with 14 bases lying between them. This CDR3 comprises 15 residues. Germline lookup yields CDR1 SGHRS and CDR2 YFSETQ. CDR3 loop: CASSFGQGGPDTQYF. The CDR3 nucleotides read TGCGCCAGCAGCTTCGGGCAGGGAGGCCCAGATACGCAGTATTTT.

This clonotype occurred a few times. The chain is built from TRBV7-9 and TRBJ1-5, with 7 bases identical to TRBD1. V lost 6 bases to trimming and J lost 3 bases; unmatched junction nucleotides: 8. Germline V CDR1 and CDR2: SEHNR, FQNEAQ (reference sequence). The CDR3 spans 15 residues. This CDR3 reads CASRPAGGANQPQHF. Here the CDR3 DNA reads TGTGCCAGCAGACCAGCAGGGGGGGCCAATCAGCCCCAGCATTTT.

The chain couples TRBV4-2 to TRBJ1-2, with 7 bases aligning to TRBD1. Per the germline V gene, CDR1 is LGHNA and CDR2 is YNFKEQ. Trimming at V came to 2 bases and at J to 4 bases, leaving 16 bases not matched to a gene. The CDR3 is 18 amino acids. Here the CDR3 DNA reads TGTGCCAGCAGCCAATACTCCCCCGCCGACAGGGCCCCCTATGGCTACACCTTC. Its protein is CASSQYSPADRAPYGYTF.

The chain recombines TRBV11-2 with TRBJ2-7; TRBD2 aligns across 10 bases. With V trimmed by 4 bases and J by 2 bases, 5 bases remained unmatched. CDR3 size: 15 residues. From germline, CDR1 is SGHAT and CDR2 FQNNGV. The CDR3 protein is CASSWLLAGTYEQYF. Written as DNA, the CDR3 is TGTGCCAGCAGCTGGTTACTAGCGGGGACCTACGAGCAGTACTTC. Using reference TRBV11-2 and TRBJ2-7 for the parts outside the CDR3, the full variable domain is EAGVAQSPRYKIIEKRQSVAFWCNPISGHATLYWYQQILGQGPKLLIQFQNNGVVDDSQLPKDRFSAERLKGVDSTLKIQPAKLEDSAVYLCASSWLLAGTYEQYFGPGTRLTVT.

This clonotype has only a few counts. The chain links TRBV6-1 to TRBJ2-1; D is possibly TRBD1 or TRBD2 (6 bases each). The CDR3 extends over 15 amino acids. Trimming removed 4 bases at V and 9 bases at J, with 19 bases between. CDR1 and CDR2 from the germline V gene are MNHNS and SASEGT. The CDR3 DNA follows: TGTGCCAGCAGTGCCTCGGGGGCCTCATTGGGTGAGCAGTTCTTC. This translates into CASSASGASLGEQFF.

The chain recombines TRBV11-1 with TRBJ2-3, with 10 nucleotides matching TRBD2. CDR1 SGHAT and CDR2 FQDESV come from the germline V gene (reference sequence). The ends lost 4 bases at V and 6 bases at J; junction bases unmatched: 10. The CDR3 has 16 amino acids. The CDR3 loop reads CASSSYSGGPVDTQYF. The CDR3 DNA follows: TGTGCCAGCAGCTCATATAGCGGGGGGCCGGTGGATACGCAGTATTTT.

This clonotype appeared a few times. The CDR3: CASSLELAGVGVGEQYV. CDR3 DNA: TGTGCCAGCAGCTTGGAACTAGCGGGGGTTGGTGTAGGAGAGCAGTACGTC. V usage is TRBV5-8 and J usage is TRBJ2-7, with 11 bases that match TRBD2. V was pared by 0 bases and J by 7 bases, with 12 bases of the junction left unmatched. Germline CDR1 SGHTS, CDR2 YDEGEE. This CDR3 is built from 17 residues.